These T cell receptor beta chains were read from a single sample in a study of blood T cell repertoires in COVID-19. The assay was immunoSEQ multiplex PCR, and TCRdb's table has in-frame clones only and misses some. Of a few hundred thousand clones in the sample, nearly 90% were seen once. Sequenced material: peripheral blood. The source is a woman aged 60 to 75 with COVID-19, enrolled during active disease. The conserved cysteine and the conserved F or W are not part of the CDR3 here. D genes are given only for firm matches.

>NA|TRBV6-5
ASRPGVGGYT
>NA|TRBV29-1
SVVERGGYGYT
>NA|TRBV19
ASSIVPRGPLH
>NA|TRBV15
ATSLEGSGTEAF
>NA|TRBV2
ASSKTGPSNQPQH
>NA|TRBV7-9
ASSLADIGYGYT
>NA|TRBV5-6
ASSSSGGYEQY
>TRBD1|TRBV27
ASRGTGGIYSPLH
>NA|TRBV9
ASSVEGFMPQH
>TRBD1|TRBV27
ASSLSRTGAYGYT
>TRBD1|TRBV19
ASSARDSPYGYT
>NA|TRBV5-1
ASSLVSGIGGETQY
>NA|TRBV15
ATSRDHGRNEKLF
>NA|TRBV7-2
ASSLVVGDSNNEKLF
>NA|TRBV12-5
ASGLVHLNTEAF
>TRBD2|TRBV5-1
ASNPSTGGATGELF
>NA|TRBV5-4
ASSLVVSGGELF
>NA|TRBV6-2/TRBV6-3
ASSYYGFGSFEKLF
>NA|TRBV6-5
ASSYSWTAGNTIY
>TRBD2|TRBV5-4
ASSLAGGGASYEQY
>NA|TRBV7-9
ASSLLFPPLTGELF
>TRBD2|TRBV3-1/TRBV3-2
ASSQAIGSGGATDTQY
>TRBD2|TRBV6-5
ASKLSGATYEQY
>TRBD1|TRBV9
ASSTGTGDAGELF
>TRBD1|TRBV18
ASSPDRVQPQH
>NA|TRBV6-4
ASSPEVRGTEAF
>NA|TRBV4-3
ASSQDLPTGELF
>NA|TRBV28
AIINRRTDTQY
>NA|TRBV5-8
ASSFPWTPGFYGYT
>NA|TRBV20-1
SASIAGTLNYGYT
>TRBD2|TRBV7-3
ASSPRLAGQNEQF
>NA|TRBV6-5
ASSRTSYEQY
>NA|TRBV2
ATKAGTPDETQY
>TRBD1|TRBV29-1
SVETGTASTEAF
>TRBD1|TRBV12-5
ASGDRDRADTQY
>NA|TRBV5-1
ASSLQGMSNQPQH
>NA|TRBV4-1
ASSQAGLVNQPQH